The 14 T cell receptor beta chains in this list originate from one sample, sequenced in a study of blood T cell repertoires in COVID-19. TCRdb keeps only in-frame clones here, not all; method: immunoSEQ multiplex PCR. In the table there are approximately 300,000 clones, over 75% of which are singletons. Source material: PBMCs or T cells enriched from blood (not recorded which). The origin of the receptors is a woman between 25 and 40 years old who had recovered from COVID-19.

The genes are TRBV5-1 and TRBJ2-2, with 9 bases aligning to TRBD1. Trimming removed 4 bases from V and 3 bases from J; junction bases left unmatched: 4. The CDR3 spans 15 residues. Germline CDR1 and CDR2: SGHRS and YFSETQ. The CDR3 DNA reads TGCGCCAGCAGCCACAGGGGGCGGTACACCGGGGAGCTGTTTTTT. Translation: CASSHRGRYTGELFF. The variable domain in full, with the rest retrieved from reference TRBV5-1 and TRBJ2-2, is KAGVTQTPRYLIKTRGQQVTLSCSPISGHRSVSWYQQTPGQGLQFLFEYFSETQRNKGNFPGRFSGRQFSNSRSEMNVSTLELGDSALYLCASSHRGRYTGELFFGEGSRLTVL.

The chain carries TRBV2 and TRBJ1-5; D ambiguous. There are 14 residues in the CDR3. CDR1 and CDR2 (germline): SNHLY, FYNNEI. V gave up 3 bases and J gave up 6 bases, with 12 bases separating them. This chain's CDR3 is CASSDAFRSQPQHF. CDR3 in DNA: TGTGCCAGCAGTGATGCCTTCCGGAGTCAGCCCCAGCATTTT.

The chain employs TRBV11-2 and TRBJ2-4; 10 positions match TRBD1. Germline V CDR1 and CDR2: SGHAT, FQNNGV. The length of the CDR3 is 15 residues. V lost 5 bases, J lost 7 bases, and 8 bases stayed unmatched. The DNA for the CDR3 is TGTGCCAGCAGCCTAAGGGGGACAGGGGCCAACATTCAGTACTTC. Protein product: CASSLRGTGANIQYF. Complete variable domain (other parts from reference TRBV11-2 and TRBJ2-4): EAGVAQSPRYKIIEKRQSVAFWCNPISGHATLYWYQQILGQGPKLLIQFQNNGVVDDSQLPKDRFSAERLKGVDSTLKIQPAKLEDSAVYLCASSLRGTGANIQYFGAGTRLSVL.

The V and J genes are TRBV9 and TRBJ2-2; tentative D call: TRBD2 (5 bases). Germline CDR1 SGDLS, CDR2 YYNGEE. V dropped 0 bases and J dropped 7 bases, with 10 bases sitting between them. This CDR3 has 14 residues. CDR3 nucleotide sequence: TGTGCCAGCAGCGTAGGAGGGTTAAGCGGGGAGCTGTTTTTT. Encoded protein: CASSVGGLSGELFF. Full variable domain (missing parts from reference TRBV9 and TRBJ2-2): DSGVTQTPKHLITATGQRVTLRCSPRSGDLSVYWYQQSLDQGLQFLIQYYNGEERAKGNILERFSAQQFPDLHSELNLSSLELGDSALYFCASSVGGLSGELFFGEGSRLTVL.

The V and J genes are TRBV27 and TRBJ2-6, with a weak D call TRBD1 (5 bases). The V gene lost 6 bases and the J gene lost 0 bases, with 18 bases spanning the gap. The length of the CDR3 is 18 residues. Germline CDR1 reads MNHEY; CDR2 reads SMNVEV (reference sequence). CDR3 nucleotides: TGTGCCAGCAGACCTCGGACACTCGATTTCTCTGGGGCCAACGTCCTGACTTTC. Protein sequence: CASRPRTLDFSGANVLTF.

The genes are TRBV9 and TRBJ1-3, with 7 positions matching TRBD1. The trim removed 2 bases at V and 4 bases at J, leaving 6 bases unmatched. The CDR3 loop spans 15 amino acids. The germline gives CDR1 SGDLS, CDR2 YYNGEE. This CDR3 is CASSVTGAEGNTIYF. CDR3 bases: TGTGCCAGCAGCGTTACAGGGGCAGAAGGAAACACCATATATTTT.

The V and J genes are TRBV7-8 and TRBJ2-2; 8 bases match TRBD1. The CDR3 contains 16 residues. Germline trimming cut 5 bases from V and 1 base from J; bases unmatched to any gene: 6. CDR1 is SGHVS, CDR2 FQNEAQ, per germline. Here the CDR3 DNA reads TGTGCCAGCAGCAAGACAGGGGATGAGAACACCGGGGAGCTGTTTTTT. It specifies CASSKTGDENTGELFF.

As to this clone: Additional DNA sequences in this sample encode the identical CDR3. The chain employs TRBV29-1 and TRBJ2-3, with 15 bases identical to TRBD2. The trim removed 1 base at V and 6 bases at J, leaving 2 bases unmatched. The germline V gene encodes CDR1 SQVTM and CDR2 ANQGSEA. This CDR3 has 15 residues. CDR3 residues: CSVEGTSGGADTQYF. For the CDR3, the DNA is TGCAGCGTTGAAGGGACTAGCGGGGGGGCGGATACGCAGTATTTT.

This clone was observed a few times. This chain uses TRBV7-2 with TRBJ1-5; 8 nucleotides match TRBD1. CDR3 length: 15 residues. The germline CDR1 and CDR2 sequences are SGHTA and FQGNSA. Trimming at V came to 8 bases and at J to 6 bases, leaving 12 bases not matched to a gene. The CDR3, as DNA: TGTGCCAGCCGGGAATGGACAGGGACGGTTCAGCCCCAGCATTTT. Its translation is CASREWTGTVQPQHF.

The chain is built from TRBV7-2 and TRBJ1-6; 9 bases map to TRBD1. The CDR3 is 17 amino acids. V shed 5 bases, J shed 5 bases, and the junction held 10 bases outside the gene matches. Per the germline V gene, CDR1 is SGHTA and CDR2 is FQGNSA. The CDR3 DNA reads TGTGCCAGCAGCCCACCCTCCGGGACAGGGAATAATTCACCCCTCCACTTT. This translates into CASSPPSGTGNNSPLHF.

The CDR3 bases are TGTGCCAGCAGTTTGGTTGGGAGGGCCTACGAGCAGTACTTC. Translation gives CASSLVGRAYEQYF. The chain combines TRBV28 with TRBJ2-7; TRBD2 agrees at 7 bases. V shed 3 bases, J shed 2 bases, and the junction held 4 bases outside the gene matches. In germline, CDR1 is MDHEN, CDR2 SYDVKM. The CDR3 length is 14 residues.

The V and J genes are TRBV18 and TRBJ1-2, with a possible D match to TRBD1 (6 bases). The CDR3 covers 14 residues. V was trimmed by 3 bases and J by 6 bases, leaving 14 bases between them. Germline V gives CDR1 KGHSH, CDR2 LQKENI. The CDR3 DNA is TGTGCCAGCTCACCCCCCGGCAGGGGAGATGGCTACACCTTC. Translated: CASSPPGRGDGYTF.

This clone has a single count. The CDR3 loop is CASSDRGGAGGQETQYF. The CDR3 DNA reads as TGTGCCAGCAGTGACAGAGGGGGGGCCGGGGGCCAAGAGACCCAGTACTTC. This chain links TRBV6-4 with TRBJ2-5; a possible D gene is TRBD2 (7 bases). This CDR3 spans 17 amino acids. The ends were cut back, 2 bases at V and 1 base at J, with 17 bases in the middle. Germline assignment: CDR1 MRHNA and CDR2 SNTAGT.

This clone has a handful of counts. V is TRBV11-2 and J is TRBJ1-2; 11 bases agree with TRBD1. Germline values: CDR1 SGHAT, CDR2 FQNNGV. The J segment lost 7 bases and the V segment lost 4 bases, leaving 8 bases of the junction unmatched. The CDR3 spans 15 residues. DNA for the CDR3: TGTGCCAGCAGCTCTCCGGACAGGGGGCTAGGTGGCTACACCTTC. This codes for CASSSPDRGLGGYTF.